These T cell receptor beta chains were read from a single sample in a study of human T cells and chemical hapten exposure. Using its own MiXCR run on the 5' RACE reads, TCRdb lists one record per CDR3 protein. The table lists about 140,000 distinct CDR3 sequences, roughly 4% of them singletons. The receptors come from a female donor in good health. CDR3s include the opening cysteine and the closing phenylalanine or tryptophan. Fields, in order: J gene, V gene, D gene, clone size, CDR3 DNA, CDR3 protein. D genes are given only for firm matches. Not all rows give a size; the values are once, few, many and, for expanded clones, a class.

TRBJ2-1	TRBV24-1	NA	many	TGTGCCACCTCGTCGGGGGTAACCCCCTACAATGAGCAGTTCTTC	CATSSGVTPYNEQFF
TRBJ2-7	TRBV5-4	NA	NA	TGTGCCAGCAGCTTGTACGGAGCCTACGAGCAGTACTTC	CASSLYGAYEQYF
TRBJ2-3	TRBV5-1	NA	many	TGCGCCAGCAGCGTAGTACCGGACGCAGATACGCAGTATTTT	CASSVVPDADTQYF
TRBJ1-5	TRBV28	NA	many	TGTGCCAGCAGTTTCCCGGGGGTAAAAAGTCAGCCCCAGCATTTT	CASSFPGVKSQPQHF
TRBJ2-3	TRBV3-1	TRBD1	many	TGTGCCAGCAGCCCCCGGGACAGACAACGAGATACGCAGTATTTT	CASSPRDRQRDTQYF
TRBJ1-1	TRBV7-2	NA	few	TGTGCCAGCAGCTTAACCCACTCTAACGGTGAAGCTTTCTTT	CASSLTHSNGEAFF
TRBJ1-1	TRBV14	NA	many	TGTGCCAGCAGCCGTTCTAGAGACAGACCGAACACTGAAGCTTTCTTT	CASSRSRDRPNTEAFF
TRBJ2-5	TRBV12-3/TRBV12-4	NA	many	TGTGCCAGCAGTTTTAGATCGACAGGAGGGTACTTC	CASSFRSTGGYF
TRBJ1-2	TRBV5-6	NA	many	TGTGCCAGCAGCCCAATCGGGGAGTTCTATGGCTACACCTTC	CASSPIGEFYGYTF
TRBJ1-2	TRBV5-6	NA	many	TGTGCCAGCAGCTTGGGGGGAAGACGCTATGGCTACACCTTC	CASSLGGRRYGYTF
TRBJ2-7	TRBV7-2	NA	many	TGTGCCAGCAGCGTGGACAGAAATTCCTACGAGCAGTACTTC	CASSVDRNSYEQYF
TRBJ2-2	TRBV7-8	NA	many	TGTGCCAGCAGCTTAAGGGACATGGGGTTGAACACCGGGGAGCTGTTTTTT	CASSLRDMGLNTGELFF
TRBJ2-3	TRBV20-1	TRBD2	many	TGCAGTGCCCTGACGAGGACTAGCCCTTTTCGAGGCACAGATACGCAGTATTTT	CSALTRTSPFRGTDTQYF
TRBJ1-1	TRBV5-4	NA	few	TGTGCCAGCAGCTTGGGTGCAGGGGAGGCGAACACTGAAGCTTTCTTT	CASSLGAGEANTEAFF
TRBJ2-3	TRBV7-2	NA	many	TGTGCCAGCAGCTTAGTGGGAACGAGCACAGATACGCAGTATTTT	CASSLVGTSTDTQYF
TRBJ2-1	TRBV9	NA	many	TGTGCCAGCAGCACACAGAGCTCCTACAATGAGCAGTTCTTC	CASSTQSSYNEQFF
TRBJ2-3	TRBV28	NA	many	TGTGCCAGCAGTTTAAGCCTAGCCCGGGATACGCAGTATTTT	CASSLSLARDTQYF
TRBJ2-5	TRBV20-1	TRBD2	many	TGCAGTGCTAGAGATTCGCCCGAAGCGGGGGGGCCGTTCGAGACCCAGTACTTC	CSARDSPEAGGPFETQYF
TRBJ2-7	TRBV5-6	TRBD1	many	TGTGCCAGCAGCTCCTTGACAGGGGCCTACGAGCAGTACTTC	CASSSLTGAYEQYF
TRBJ2-7	TRBV3-1	NA	many	TGTGCCAGCAGCCATACGGGATTCGGGGTGCGTACCTACGAGCAGTACTTC	CASSHTGFGVRTYEQYF
TRBJ2-7	TRBV11-2	TRBD1	few	TGTGCCAGCAGCGTCCGGGACAGAACCTACGAGCAGTACTTC	CASSVRDRTYEQYF
TRBJ1-2	TRBV7-2	NA	many	TGTGCCAGCAGCTTAGGGAGGGCTCTCTATGGCTACACCTTC	CASSLGRALYGYTF
TRBJ2-4	TRBV7-9	TRBD1	many	TGTGCCAGCAGCTTATCGACAGGGCAAAACATTCAGTACTTC	CASSLSTGQNIQYF
TRBJ2-5	TRBV29-1	TRBD1	many	TGCAGCGTTCAGAGACAGGGGGTCCAAGAGACCCAGTACTTC	CSVQRQGVQETQYF
TRBJ2-5	TRBV3-1	TRBD2	few	TGTGCCAGCAGCCAAGATGGGAGGCGGACTAGCGGGGGGTGCCAAGAGACCCAGTACTTC	CASSQDGRRTSGGCQETQYF
TRBJ2-1	TRBV13	NA	many	TGTGCCAGCAGCTCAGGACGCAATGAGCAGTTCTTC	CASSSGRNEQFF
TRBJ2-1	TRBV6-2/TRBV6-3	TRBD1	many	TGTGCCAGCAGTTACTCGTCGACAGGGGGCCTTTACAATGAGCAGTTCTTC	CASSYSSTGGLYNEQFF
TRBJ2-2	TRBV7-3	NA	NA	TGTGCCAGCAGCTTATCTGGCAGTCCCACCGGGGAGCTGTTTTTT	CASSLSGSPTGELFF
TRBJ1-2	TRBV6-2/TRBV6-3	NA	many	TGTGCCAGCACTCAGGGCCTTGGCTACACCTTC	CASTQGLGYTF
TRBJ2-3	TRBV3-1	NA	NA	TGTGCCAGCAGCCAAGGGGCCTCTAGCACAGATACGCAGTATTTT	CASSQGASSTDTQYF
TRBJ2-7	TRBV6-5	NA	NA	TGTGCCAGCGTAGTGCCAGCTTGTTCCTACGAGCAGTACTTC	CASVVPACSYEQYF
TRBJ2-7	TRBV29-1	NA	many	TGCAGCGTTGGGTCGGGGCGCAACTACGAGCAGTACTTC	CSVGSGRNYEQYF
TRBJ1-5	TRBV2	NA	NA	TGTGCCAGCAGTGAACTGGGAGTGGGCAATCAGCCCCAGCATTTT	CASSELGVGNQPQHF
TRBJ2-1	TRBV7-6	NA	few	TGTGCCAGCAGCAGACCAAGACAGGTGAGGGAGTCCTACAATGAGCAGTTCTTC	CASSRPRQVRESYNEQFF
TRBJ1-1	TRBV27	NA	many	TGTGCCAGCAGTGACTACAGACCTGGGGCCACTGAAGCTTTCTTT	CASSDYRPGATEAFF
TRBJ1-2	TRBV12-3/TRBV12-4	NA	NA	TGTGCCACCTCTCCGGGAAACTATGGCTACACCTTC	CATSPGNYGYTF
TRBJ1-4	TRBV20-1	NA	many	TGCAGTGCTAGAGACCCCGGGGGATCACGGAATGAAAAACTGTTTTTT	CSARDPGGSRNEKLFF
TRBJ1-1	TRBV13	NA	NA	TGTGCCAGCAGCGCGATGGGGCGCGTAGCTGAAGCTTTCTTT	CASSAMGRVAEAFF
TRBJ2-7	TRBV7-2	NA	many	TGTGCCAGCAGCTTAGAGTCCTGGGCAGGGGAGCAGTACTTC	CASSLESWAGEQYF
TRBJ2-4	TRBV20-1	NA	many	TGCAGTGCTAGACGCGCCGAAAACATTCAGTACTTC	CSARRAENIQYF
TRBJ2-3	TRBV3-1	NA	few	TGTGCCAGCAGCCAAGATGCAGCTATATCTCGTACGCAGTATTTT	CASSQDAAISRTQYF
TRBJ1-6	TRBV7-8	TRBD1	few	TGTGCCAGCAGCTTGGTAGGGACAGGGGGTTATTCACCCCTCCACTTT	CASSLVGTGGYSPLHF
TRBJ2-3	TRBV29-1	TRBD2	many	TGCGGAAGCGGGGGGGTTAGCACAGATACGCAGTATTTT	CGSGGVSTDTQYF
TRBJ1-3	TRBV6-5	NA	NA	TGTGCCAGCAGTTCCAACAGGGAAGGAGCTGGAAACACCATATATTTT	CASSSNREGAGNTIYF
TRBJ1-1	TRBV2	NA	many	TGTGCCAGCTCTACGCGGCCGAACACTGAAGCTTTCTTT	CASSTRPNTEAFF
TRBJ1-2	TRBV15	NA	many	TGTGCCACCAGCAGTGCGAGGGGAGGCGGTGGCTACACCTTC	CATSSARGGGGYTF
TRBJ2-1	TRBV12-3/TRBV12-4	NA	few	TGTGCCAGCAGCGCTTCCCATGAGCAGTTCTTC	CASSASHEQFF